Included here is one TCR beta chain sequence, with context. Its antigen is still unknown. The method was immunoSEQ multiplex PCR; TCRdb's version includes in-frame clones alone and lacks a portion of them. The table shows about 25,000 clones, with under 90% occurring only once. This record belongs to a study of PD-L1 blockade in urothelial cancer. Regarding time point: peripheral blood 6 weeks after treatment start. Locally advanced or metastatic urothelial carcinoma was present in patients. V was clipped by 0 bases and J by 7 bases, with 7 bases between them. CDR1 is SGHNT, CDR2 YYREEE, per germline (reference sequence). CDR3 size: 12 residues. General study findings and limits: Greater 3-week expansion of tumor-associated blood clones was recorded for durable-benefit patients.

V gene TRBV5-4 combines with J gene TRBJ2-5, with unresolved D. This clonotype was sampled from a man aged 70 or older with urothelial cancer. Source: PBMCs, taken around atezolizumab (anti-PD-L1) treatment. The CDR3 coding sequence is TGTGCCAGCAGCTTGGTCCCGGGGACCCAGTACTTC. It encodes CASSLVPGTQYF.